This passage covers 8 T cell receptor beta chains from one sample sequenced in a study of circulating and synovial CD4+ cells in juvenile arthritis. Here immunoSEQ multiplex PCR was the method, and the copy in TCRdb shows in-frame clones only, minus some. The sample carries some 35,000 clones, roughly 94% recorded once. The material sequenced was CD4+ T cells from blood. All receptors derive from a human donor with juvenile idiopathic arthritis.

This chain connects TRBV9 to TRBJ2-1, with a possible D match to TRBD2 (6 bases). This CDR3 has 15 residues. The V end was cut by 1 base, the J end by 9 bases, with 17 bases between. CDR1 is SGDLS, CDR2 YYNGEE, per germline. As DNA, the CDR3 is TGTGCCAGCAGCGTATATCAGGGTGGGGGAGGTGAGCAGTTCTTC. Translation: CASSVYQGGGGEQFF.

The rearrangement uses TRBV7-9 and TRBJ2-3, with D unresolved. CDR3 length equals 14 residues. The germline V and J ends were trimmed by 6 bases and 3 bases, with 13 bases remaining between them. Germline V gene data show CDR1 as SEHNR and CDR2 as FQNEAQ (reference sequence). CDR3 sequence reads: CASRGDLLTDTQYF. For the CDR3, the DNA is TGTGCCAGCAGGGGCGACCTACTTACAGATACGCAGTATTTT.

The chain combines TRBV5-1 with TRBJ2-7; D might be TRBD1 (7 bases). This CDR3 region has 14 residues. V was clipped by 0 bases and J by 6 bases, with 13 bases between them. Germline CDR1 and CDR2: SGHRS and YFSETQ. The CDR3 DNA reads as TGCGCCAGCAGCTTGGGGCAGGGGGGCAGCGAGCAGTACTTC. Encoded protein: CASSLGQGGSEQYF.

This clone was recorded once. V and J are TRBV9 and TRBJ1-2, with D unresolved. This CDR3 has 13 amino acids. Trimming removed 2 bases at V and 1 base at J, with 6 bases between. Per germline, CDR1 SGDLS and CDR2 YYNGEE. The CDR3 loop reads CASSVLLNYGYTF. CDR3 DNA: TGTGCCAGCAGCGTCCTCCTTAACTATGGCTACACCTTC.

On this clone: A read error may account for a junction end that differs from germline. The chain is built from TRBV7-2 and TRBJ1-2; 7 bases line up with TRBD1. Germline V gene sequence: CDR1 SGHTA, CDR2 FQGNSA. CDR3 length: 9 residues. CDR3 loop: CASSPGQNF. The CDR3 DNA reads TGTGCCAGCAGCCCGGGACAGAACTTC.

This clone appeared once. This rearrangement joins TRBV7-2 to TRBJ1-5; D perhaps matches TRBD1 (5 bases). Germline V lookup: CDR1 SGHTA, CDR2 FQGNSA. The CDR3 has 14 residues. V was shortened by 5 bases and J by 3 bases, with 11 bases between the two germline ends. CDR3 coding DNA: TGTGCCAGCAGCCCGAGCAGGGTCAATCAGCCCCAGCATTTT. This sequence encodes CASSPSRVNQPQHF.

In regard to this clone: One end of the junction is discordant with germline, which a read error may explain. The chain has TRBV7-2 and TRBJ2-7, with 12 bases matching TRBD1. The CDR3 is 13 residues long. Germline V lookup: CDR1 SGHTA, CDR2 FQGNSA. The CDR3 sequence is CASSPGGTGGAQF. In DNA form, the CDR3 reads TGTGCCAGCAGCCCAGGAGGGACAGGGGGCGCCCAATTC.

The J gene is TRBJ1-2, the V gene TRBV28; tentatively, D is TRBD1 (6 bases). V was trimmed by 5 bases and J by 5 bases, leaving 15 bases between them. The CDR3 runs 14 residues. Germline V gene lookup returns CDR1 MDHEN and CDR2 SYDVKM. CDR3 amino acids: CASSLYQTGYGYTF. The CDR3 coding sequence is TGTGCCAGCAGTCTTTATCAGACAGGTTATGGCTACACCTTC.